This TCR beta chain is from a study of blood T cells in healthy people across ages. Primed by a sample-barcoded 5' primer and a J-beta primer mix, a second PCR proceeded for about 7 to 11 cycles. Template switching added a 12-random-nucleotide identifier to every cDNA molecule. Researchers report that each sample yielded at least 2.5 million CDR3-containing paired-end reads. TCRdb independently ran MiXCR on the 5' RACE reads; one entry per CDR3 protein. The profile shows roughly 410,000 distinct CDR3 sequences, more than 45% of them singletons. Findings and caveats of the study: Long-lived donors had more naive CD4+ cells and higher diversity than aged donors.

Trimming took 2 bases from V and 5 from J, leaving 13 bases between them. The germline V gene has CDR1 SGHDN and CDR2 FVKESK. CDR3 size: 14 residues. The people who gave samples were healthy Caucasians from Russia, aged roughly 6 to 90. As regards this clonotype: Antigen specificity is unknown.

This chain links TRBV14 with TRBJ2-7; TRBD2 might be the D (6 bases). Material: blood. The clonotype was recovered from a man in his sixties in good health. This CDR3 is CASSQSGAGNEQYF. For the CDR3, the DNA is TGTGCCAGCAGCCAATCCGGGGCGGGAAACGAGCAGTACTTC.